This TCR beta chain originates from a study of blood T cell repertoires in COVID-19. Study overall: Sites across the United States, Italy and Spain contributed samples from acute and convalescent COVID-19. T cells, B-cell-depleted T cells, or PBMCs provided the cDNA or gDNA that served as material.

Per the original data handling: From reference gene primer amplification, estimates of nucleated cell counts were derived. Sequencing was performed with immunoSEQ multiplex PCR; in TCRdb, only in-frame clones are kept and a portion is missing. The DNA was the basis for D and trimming; V, J and clone size are from that table. The table includes 380,000 or so clones, approximately 86% detected once. Only a few counts were recorded for this clone. Trimming took off 4 bases at V and 8 bases at J, with 11 bases between the two ends. The CDR3 extends over 11 amino acids. Germline V gene sequence: CDR1 GTSNPN, CDR2 SVGIG (reference sequence). The Seattle site enrolled patients during active infection and followed them longitudinally.

This TCR was sampled from a woman aged 60-75 years with COVID-19, enrolled during active disease. Sample: peripheral blood. The chain has TRBV30 and TRBJ1-2, with D uncertain. CDR3 in amino acids: CAWNGMSGYTF. Here the CDR3 DNA reads TGTGCCTGGAACGGGATGTCCGGCTACACCTTC.